This TCR beta chain derives from a study of PD-L1 blockade in urothelial cancer. Study results and limitations: Pretreatment TCR clonality in blood under the median foretold superior survival.

Comment on this clone: Antigen specificity is unknown.

Synthetically made TCR analog templates were put into each PCR as spikes. Only in-frame clones appear in the TCRdb table, and some are missing; sequencing was by immunoSEQ multiplex PCR. The data contain some 87,000 clones, more than 75% of them singletons. Time point: pretreatment peripheral blood. The J segment lost 4 bases and the V segment lost 2 bases, leaving 9 bases of the junction unmatched. This CDR3 spans 16 amino acids. CDR1 is SGHRS and CDR2 is YFSETQ in the germline V gene. The genes are TRBV5-1 and TRBJ1-1; 9 positions match TRBD1. This specimen was PBMCs, taken around atezolizumab (anti-PD-L1) treatment. The TCR sequence derives from a man between 60 and 75 years old with urothelial cancer. CDR3 sequence: CASSFVLLGQGTEAFF. In DNA, the CDR3 is TGCGCCAGCAGCTTTGTTCTTTTGGGACAGGGCACTGAAGCTTTCTTT.